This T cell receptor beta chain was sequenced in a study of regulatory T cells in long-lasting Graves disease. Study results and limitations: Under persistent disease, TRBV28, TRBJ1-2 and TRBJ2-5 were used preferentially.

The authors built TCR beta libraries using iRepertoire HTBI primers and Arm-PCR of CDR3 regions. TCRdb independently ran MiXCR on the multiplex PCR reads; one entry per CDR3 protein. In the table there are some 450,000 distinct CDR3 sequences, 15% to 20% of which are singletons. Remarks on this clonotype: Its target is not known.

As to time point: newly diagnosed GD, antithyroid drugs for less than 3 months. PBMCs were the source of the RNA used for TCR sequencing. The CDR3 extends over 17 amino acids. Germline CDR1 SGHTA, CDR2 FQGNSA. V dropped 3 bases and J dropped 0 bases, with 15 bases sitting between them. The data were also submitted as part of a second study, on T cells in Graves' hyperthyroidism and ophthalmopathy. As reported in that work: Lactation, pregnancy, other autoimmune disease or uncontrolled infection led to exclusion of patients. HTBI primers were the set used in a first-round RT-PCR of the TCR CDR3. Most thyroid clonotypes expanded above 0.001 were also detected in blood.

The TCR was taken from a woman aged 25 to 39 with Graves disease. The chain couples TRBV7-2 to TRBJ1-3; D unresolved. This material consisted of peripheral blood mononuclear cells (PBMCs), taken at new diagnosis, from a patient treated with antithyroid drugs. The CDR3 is CASSFNPGPSSGNTIYF. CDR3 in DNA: TGTGCCAGCAGCTTTAACCCAGGACCCAGCTCTGGAAACACCATATATTTT.